One and the same sample provided the 20 T cell receptor beta chains below, sequenced in a study of blood T cell repertoires in COVID-19. Clones were read by immunoSEQ multiplex PCR, and TCRdb kept only the in-frame ones, dropping some. This table holds fewer than 35,000 clones, roughly nine tenths found once. The sequenced material came from peripheral blood. Receptors were obtained from a human donor with active COVID-19. The donor label of this sample is uncertain.

This chain connects TRBV3-1 (or the pseudogene TRBV3-2) to TRBJ2-7; 9 bases align to TRBD1. V was clipped by 5 bases and J by 2 bases; unmatched bases: 10. Germline loops: CDR1 LGHDT, CDR2 YNNKEL (reference sequence). The CDR3 sequence is 16 residues long. CDR3: CASSYRDRDPPYEQYF. The DNA of the CDR3 is TGTGCCAGCAGCTATAGGGACAGGGATCCCCCCTACGAGCAGTACTTC.

This clone occurred once. This chain uses TRBV5-1 with TRBJ1-1, with TRBD1 identical over 7 bases. The CDR3 is 13 amino acids. V gave up 0 bases and J gave up 4 bases; unmatched junction bases: 0. Per germline, CDR1 SGHRS and CDR2 YFSETQ. CDR3 loop: CASSLEGATEAFF. The CDR3 DNA follows: TGCGCCAGCAGCTTGGAGGGGGCCACTGAAGCTTTCTTT.

This clone occurred once. DNA of the CDR3: TGTGCCAGCTCACCACCGAAAGGGACAGGCGCAACTAATGAAAAACTGTTTTTT. Its protein is CASSPPKGTGATNEKLFF. The chain links TRBV18 to TRBJ1-4, with 8 bases fitting TRBD1. V lost 0 bases, J lost 0 bases, and 6 bases stayed unmatched. Germline V gene sequence: CDR1 KGHSH, CDR2 LQKENI. The CDR3 runs 18 residues.

The V call is TRBV19, the J call TRBJ2-7, with D possibly matching TRBD1 (5 bases). Trimming shortened V by 8 bases and J by 3 bases, and 11 bases separated the two germline ends. Germline V gene sequence: CDR1 LNHDA, CDR2 SQIVND (reference sequence). This CDR3 spans 12 amino acids. This CDR3 is CASSDTYYEQYF. Here the CDR3 DNA reads TGTGCCAGTTCGGACACCTACTACGAGCAGTACTTC.

A single count supports this clone. The gene calls are TRBV5-4 and TRBJ2-2, with a weak D call TRBD2 (6 bases). Trimming took 2 bases from V and 4 from J, leaving 6 bases between them. CDR3 size: 13 residues. The V gene's germline CDR1 is SGHNT and CDR2 YYREEE (reference sequence). CDR3 protein: CASSFGGTGELFF. The CDR3 region has the DNA TGTGCCAGCAGCTTCGGGGGCACCGGGGAGCTGTTTTTT.

The sample holds a few counts of this clone. The chain joins TRBV5-1 to TRBJ2-7; TRBD1 aligns across 9 bases. CDR1 is SGHRS, CDR2 YFSETQ, per germline. The CDR3 spans 16 residues. V was clipped by 4 bases and J by 5 bases; unmatched bases: 13. In DNA, the CDR3 is TGCGCCAGCAGCCAGTTTAGAGGACAGGGGTTCGACGAGCAGTACTTC. Protein: CASSQFRGQGFDEQYF.

The rearrangement links TRBV19 to TRBJ2-1; 11 bases are shared with TRBD2. The CDR3 sequence is 16 residues long. V gave up 4 bases and J gave up 6 bases; unmatched junction bases: 8. Germline values: CDR1 LNHDA, CDR2 SQIVND (reference sequence). Here the CDR3 DNA reads TGTGCCAGTAGTAGCAATCTAGCGGGGGGACTCAATGAGCAGTTCTTC. Protein sequence: CASSSNLAGGLNEQFF.

The chain employs TRBV4-3 and TRBJ2-5; D is possibly TRBD1 (5 bases). Germline CDR1 and CDR2: LGHNA and YSLEER. The CDR3 loop spans 15 amino acids. With 4 bases removed from V and 5 bases from J, the gap between germline ends came to 17 bases. As DNA, the CDR3 is TGCGCCAGCAGCCTTTTCCGGCAGCCAGGGGAGACCCAGTACTTC. Protein product: CASSLFRQPGETQYF.

This clone appeared once. This rearrangement joins TRBV29-1 to TRBJ2-3; tentative D call: TRBD1 (6 bases). The CDR3 loop spans 15 amino acids. In germline, CDR1 is SQVTM, CDR2 ANQGSEA. The V end was cut by 5 bases, the J end by 2 bases, with 17 bases between. For the CDR3, the DNA is TGCAGCGTTTGGGCTCGCGGACAGATCACAGATACGCAGTATTTT. Its protein is CSVWARGQITDTQYF.

V usage is TRBV27 and J usage is TRBJ2-1; 7 bases fit TRBD1. From germline, CDR1 is MNHEY and CDR2 SMNVEV (reference sequence). This CDR3 contains 15 residues. Losses at the gene ends were 0 bases for V and 3 bases for J; bases not matched to a gene: 2. The CDR3 loop reads CASSLSPGGYNEQFF. For the CDR3, the DNA is TGTGCCAGCAGTTTATCGCCAGGGGGCTACAATGAGCAGTTCTTC.

The sample holds one count of this clone. The chain couples TRBV10-3 to TRBJ2-1, with D possibly matching TRBD2 (5 bases). The CDR3 length is 14 residues. Germline V gene data show CDR1 as ENHRY and CDR2 as SYGVKD. The V and J ends lost 8 bases and 4 bases respectively, with 15 bases between them. DNA for the CDR3: TGTGCCATCCAGGCCCGGACTGGGTACAATGAGCAGTTCTTC. Amino acids: CAIQARTGYNEQFF.

The CDR3 region is CASSYVVAKDTQYF. The CDR3, as DNA: TGTGCCAGCAGTTACGTAGTAGCGAAAGATACGCAGTATTTT. The V call is TRBV6-2 or TRBV6-3, the J call TRBJ2-3; a possible D gene is TRBD2 (5 bases). Between the trimmed V and J ends, which lost 2 bases and 5 bases, there was a span of 11 bases. This CDR3 is 14 amino acids long. From germline, CDR1 is MNHEY and CDR2 SVGEGT.

The V gene is TRBV27, the J gene TRBJ2-2; 7 bases are a match to TRBD1. CDR1 is MNHEY, CDR2 SMNVEV, per germline (reference sequence). There are 17 residues in the CDR3. After removal of 5 bases from V and 0 bases from J, the junction contained 9 bases not matched to a gene. CDR3 protein: CASSLPQGFSNTGELFF. For the CDR3, the DNA is TGTGCCAGCAGTCTCCCACAGGGGTTTTCGAACACCGGGGAGCTGTTTTTT.

V gene TRBV7-2 combines with J gene TRBJ2-5; D may be TRBD1 (6 bases). Germline CDR1 reads SGHTA; CDR2 reads FQGNSA. This CDR3 comprises 13 residues. V dropped 5 bases and J dropped 5 bases, with 12 bases sitting between them. The CDR3 spells CASSGGVGETQYF. CDR3 bases: TGTGCCAGCAGCGGGGGCGTTGGGGAGACCCAGTACTTC.

The rearrangement links TRBV4-3 to TRBJ2-1; TRBD2 matches 10 bases. Germline V gene data show CDR1 as LGHNA and CDR2 as YSLEER. After removal of 0 bases from V and 7 bases from J, the junction contained 9 bases not matched to a gene. CDR3 length: 17 residues. CDR3 region: CASSQDIGLAGVNEQFF. The CDR3 nucleotides are TGCGCCAGCAGCCAAGATATCGGGCTAGCGGGAGTAAATGAGCAGTTCTTC.

The J gene is TRBJ2-3, the V gene TRBV9, with 15 bases aligning to TRBD2. The germline gives CDR1 SGDLS, CDR2 YYNGEE. The CDR3 length is 19 residues. The trim removed 3 bases at V and 4 bases at J, leaving 12 bases unmatched. The CDR3 protein is CASSAGLAGGPGVADTQYF. CDR3 DNA: TGTGCCAGCAGCGCCGGACTAGCGGGAGGGCCCGGAGTGGCAGATACGCAGTATTTT.

The sample holds one count of this clone. The chain couples TRBV19 to TRBJ2-1, with D hard to call. Germline V gene lookup returns CDR1 LNHDA and CDR2 SQIVND (reference sequence). Trimming took 2 bases from V and 6 from J, leaving 14 bases between them. This CDR3 has 15 amino acids. The CDR3 DNA is TGTGCCAGTAGTATATCGGCGGTAGTTGGCAATGAGCAGTTCTTC. Its translation is CASSISAVVGNEQFF.

This rearrangement joins TRBV9 to TRBJ1-2; D is possibly TRBD1 (6 bases). CDR1 and CDR2 from the germline V gene are SGDLS and YYNGEE. The CDR3 runs to 17 residues. V dropped 3 bases and J dropped 2 bases, with 20 bases sitting between them. CDR3 nucleotide sequence: TGTGCCAGCAGCGCCCCCACTGATGGACAGAACAACTATGGCTACACCTTC. This codes for CASSAPTDGQNNYGYTF.

The CDR3 sequence is CATNQDGGTEAFF. As DNA, the CDR3 is TGTGCCACCAATCAAGACGGGGGTACTGAAGCTTTCTTT. The chain combines TRBV10-3 with TRBJ1-1; D may be TRBD1 (5 bases). The germline V gene encodes CDR1 ENHRY and CDR2 SYGVKD. The CDR3 is made up of 13 amino acids. V lost 10 bases and J 5 bases, leaving 17 bases between the germline ends.

The V and J genes are TRBV6-2 or TRBV6-3 and TRBJ1-2; D gene ambiguous. CDR1 is MNHEY and CDR2 is SVGEGT in the germline V gene. CDR3 length equals 14 residues. Trimming took 5 bases from V and 3 from J, leaving 13 bases between them. CDR3 protein: CASSDPGKDYGYTF. CDR3 DNA sequence: TGTGCCAGCAGTGACCCGGGAAAGGACTATGGCTACACCTTC.